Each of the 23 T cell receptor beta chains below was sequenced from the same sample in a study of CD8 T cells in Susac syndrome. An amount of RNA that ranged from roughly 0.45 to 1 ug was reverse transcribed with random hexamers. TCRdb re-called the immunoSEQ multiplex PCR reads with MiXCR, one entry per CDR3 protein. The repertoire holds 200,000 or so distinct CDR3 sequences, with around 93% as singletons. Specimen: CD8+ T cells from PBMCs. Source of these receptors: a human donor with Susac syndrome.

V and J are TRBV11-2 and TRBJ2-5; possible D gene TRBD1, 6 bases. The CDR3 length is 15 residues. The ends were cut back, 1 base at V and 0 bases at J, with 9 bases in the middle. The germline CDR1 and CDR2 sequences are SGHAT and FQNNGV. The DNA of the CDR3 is TGTGCCAGCAGCTTAGGTCACAGGGACCAAGAGACCCAGTACTTC. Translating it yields CASSLGHRDQETQYF.

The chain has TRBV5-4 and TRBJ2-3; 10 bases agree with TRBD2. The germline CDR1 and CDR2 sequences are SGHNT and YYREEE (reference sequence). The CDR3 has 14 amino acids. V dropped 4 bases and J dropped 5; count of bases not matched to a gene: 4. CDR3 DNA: TGTGCCAGCAGCCCCGGGACTAGCGTAGATACGCAGTATTTT. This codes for CASSPGTSVDTQYF. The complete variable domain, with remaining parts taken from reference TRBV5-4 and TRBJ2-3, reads ETGVTQSPTHLIKTRGQQVTLRCSSQSGHNTVSWYQQALGQGPQFIFQYYREEENGRGNFPPRFSGLQFPNYSSELNVNALELDDSALYLCASSPGTSVDTQYFGPGTRLTVL.

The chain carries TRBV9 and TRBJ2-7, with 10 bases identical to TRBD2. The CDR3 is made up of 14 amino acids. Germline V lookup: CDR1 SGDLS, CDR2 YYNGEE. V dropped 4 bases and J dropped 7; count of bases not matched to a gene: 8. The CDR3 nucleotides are TGTGCCAGCAGCCCTGGGACTAGCGTGCGGGAGCAGTACTTC. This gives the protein CASSPGTSVREQYF.

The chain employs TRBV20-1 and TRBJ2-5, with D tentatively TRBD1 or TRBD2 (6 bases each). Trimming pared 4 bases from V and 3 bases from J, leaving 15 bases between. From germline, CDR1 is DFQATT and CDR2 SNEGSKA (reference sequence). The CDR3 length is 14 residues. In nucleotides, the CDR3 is TGCAGTGCTATTCCCCTAAGGGGGGAAGAGACCCAGTACTTC. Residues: CSAIPLRGEETQYF.

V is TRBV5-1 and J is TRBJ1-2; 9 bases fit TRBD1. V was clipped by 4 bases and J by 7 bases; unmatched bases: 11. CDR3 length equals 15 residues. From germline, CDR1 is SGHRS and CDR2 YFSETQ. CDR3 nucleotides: TGCGCCAGCAGCCCACCACCGGGACAGGGAAGTGGCTACACCTTC. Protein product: CASSPPPGQGSGYTF.

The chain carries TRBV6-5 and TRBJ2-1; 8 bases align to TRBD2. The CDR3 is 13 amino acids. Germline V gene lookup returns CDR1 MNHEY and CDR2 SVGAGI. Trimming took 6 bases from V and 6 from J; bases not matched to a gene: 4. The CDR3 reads CASRERGFNEQFF. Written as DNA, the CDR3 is TGTGCCAGCAGAGAGCGGGGGTTCAATGAGCAGTTCTTC.

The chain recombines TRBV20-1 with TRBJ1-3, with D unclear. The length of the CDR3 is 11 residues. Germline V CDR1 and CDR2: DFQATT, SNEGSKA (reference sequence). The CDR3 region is CISNSGNTIYF. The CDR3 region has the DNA TGCATCTCTAACTCTGGAAACACCATATATTTT.

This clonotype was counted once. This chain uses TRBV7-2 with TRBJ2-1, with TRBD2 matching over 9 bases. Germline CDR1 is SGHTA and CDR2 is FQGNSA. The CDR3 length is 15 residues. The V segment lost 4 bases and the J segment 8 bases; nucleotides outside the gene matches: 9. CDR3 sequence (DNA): TGTGCCAGCAGCTACCAGGGACTAGCCGTCGATGAGCAGTTCTTC. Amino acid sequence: CASSYQGLAVDEQFF.

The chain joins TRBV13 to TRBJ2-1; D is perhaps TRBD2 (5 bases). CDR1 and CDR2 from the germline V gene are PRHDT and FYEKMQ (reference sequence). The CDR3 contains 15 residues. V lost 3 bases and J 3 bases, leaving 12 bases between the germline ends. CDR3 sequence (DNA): TGTGCCAGCAGCTTTGAGCGGAACCTCTACAATGAGCAGTTCTTC. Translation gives CASSFERNLYNEQFF.

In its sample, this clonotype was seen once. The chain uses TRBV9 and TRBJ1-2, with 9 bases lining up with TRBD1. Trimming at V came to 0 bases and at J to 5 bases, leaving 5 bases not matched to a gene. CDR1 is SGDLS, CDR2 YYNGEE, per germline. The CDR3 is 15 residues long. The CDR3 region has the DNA TGTGCCAGCAGCGTAGACAAGGACAGGGGTTATGGCTACACCTTC. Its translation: CASSVDKDRGYGYTF.

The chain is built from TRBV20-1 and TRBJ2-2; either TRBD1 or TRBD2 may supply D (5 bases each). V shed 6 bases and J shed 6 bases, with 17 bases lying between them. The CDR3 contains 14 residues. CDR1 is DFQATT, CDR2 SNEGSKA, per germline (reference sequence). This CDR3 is CSAGTHLSSGELFF. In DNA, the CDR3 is TGCAGTGCCGGGACCCATCTGTCATCCGGGGAGCTGTTTTTT.

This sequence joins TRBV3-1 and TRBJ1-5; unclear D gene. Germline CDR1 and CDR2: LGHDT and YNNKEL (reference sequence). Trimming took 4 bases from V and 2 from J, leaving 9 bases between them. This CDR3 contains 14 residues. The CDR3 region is CASSPDWGNQPQHF. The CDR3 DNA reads TGTGCCAGCAGCCCGGACTGGGGCAATCAGCCCCAGCATTTT.

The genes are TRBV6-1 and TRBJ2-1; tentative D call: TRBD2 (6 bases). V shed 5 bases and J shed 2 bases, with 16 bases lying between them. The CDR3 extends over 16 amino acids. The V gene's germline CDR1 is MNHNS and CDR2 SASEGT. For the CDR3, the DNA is TGTGCCAGCAGTCATACCCCGGGACTCCCCTACAATGAGCAGTTCTTC. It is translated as CASSHTPGLPYNEQFF.

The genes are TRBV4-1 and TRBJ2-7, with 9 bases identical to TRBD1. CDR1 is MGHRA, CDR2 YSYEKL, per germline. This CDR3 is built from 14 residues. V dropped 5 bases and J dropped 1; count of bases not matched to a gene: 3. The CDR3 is CASSWTGDSYEQYF. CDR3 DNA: TGCGCCAGCAGCTGGACAGGGGATTCCTACGAGCAGTACTTC.

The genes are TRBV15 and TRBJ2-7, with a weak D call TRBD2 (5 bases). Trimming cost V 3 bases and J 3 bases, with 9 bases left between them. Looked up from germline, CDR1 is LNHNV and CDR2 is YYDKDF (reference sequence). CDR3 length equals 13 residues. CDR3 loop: CATSSGVSYEQYF. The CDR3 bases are TGTGCCACCAGCAGCGGGGTCAGCTACGAGCAGTACTTC.

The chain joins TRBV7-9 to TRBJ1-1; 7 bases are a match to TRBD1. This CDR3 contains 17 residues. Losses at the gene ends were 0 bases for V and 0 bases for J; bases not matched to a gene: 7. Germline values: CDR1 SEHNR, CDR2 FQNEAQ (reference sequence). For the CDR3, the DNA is TGTGCCAGCAGCTTAGCGAACAGGGGCCTCATGAACACTGAAGCTTTCTTT. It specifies CASSLANRGLMNTEAFF.

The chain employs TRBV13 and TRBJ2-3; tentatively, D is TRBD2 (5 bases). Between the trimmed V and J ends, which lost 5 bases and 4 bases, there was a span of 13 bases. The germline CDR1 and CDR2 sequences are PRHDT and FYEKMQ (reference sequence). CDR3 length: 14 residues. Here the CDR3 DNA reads TGTGCCAGCAGCGGAGTTTCCGGGGCAGATACGCAGTATTTT. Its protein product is CASSGVSGADTQYF.

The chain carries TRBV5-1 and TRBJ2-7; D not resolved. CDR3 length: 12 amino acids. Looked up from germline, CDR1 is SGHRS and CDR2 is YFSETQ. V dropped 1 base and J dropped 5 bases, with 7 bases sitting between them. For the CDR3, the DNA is TGCGCCAGCAGCTTGTGGCAGGACGAGCAGTACTTC. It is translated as CASSLWQDEQYF.

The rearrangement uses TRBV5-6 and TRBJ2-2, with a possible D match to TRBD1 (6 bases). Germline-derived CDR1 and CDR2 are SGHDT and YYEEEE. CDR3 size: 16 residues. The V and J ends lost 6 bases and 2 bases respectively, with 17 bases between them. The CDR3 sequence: CASTLPGHFNTGELFF. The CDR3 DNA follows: TGTGCCAGCACTTTACCGGGACATTTTAACACCGGGGAGCTGTTTTTT.

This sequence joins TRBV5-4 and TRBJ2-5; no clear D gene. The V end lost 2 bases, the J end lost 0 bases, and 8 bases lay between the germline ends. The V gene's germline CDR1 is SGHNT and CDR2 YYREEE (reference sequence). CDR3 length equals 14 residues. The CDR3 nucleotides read TGTGCCAGCAGCTTTGGGTCTTACCAAGAGACCCAGTACTTC. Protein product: CASSFGSYQETQYF. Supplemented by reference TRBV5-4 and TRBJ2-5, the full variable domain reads ETGVTQSPTHLIKTRGQQVTLRCSSQSGHNTVSWYQQALGQGPQFIFQYYREEENGRGNFPPRFSGLQFPNYSSELNVNALELDDSALYLCASSFGSYQETQYFGPGTRLLVL.

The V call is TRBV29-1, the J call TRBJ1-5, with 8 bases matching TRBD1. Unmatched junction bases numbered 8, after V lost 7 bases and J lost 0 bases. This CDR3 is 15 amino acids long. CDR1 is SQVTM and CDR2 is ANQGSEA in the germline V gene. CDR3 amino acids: CSAPGTGFSNQPQHF. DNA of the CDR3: TGCAGCGCCCCTGGGACAGGTTTTAGCAATCAGCCCCAGCATTTT.

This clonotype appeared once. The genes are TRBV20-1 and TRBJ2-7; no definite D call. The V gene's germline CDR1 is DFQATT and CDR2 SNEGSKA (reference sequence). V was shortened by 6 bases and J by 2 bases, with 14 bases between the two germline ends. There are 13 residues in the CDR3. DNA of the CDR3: TGCAGTGCCCCTCAAGACTCTACCTACGAGCAGTACTTC. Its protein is CSAPQDSTYEQYF.

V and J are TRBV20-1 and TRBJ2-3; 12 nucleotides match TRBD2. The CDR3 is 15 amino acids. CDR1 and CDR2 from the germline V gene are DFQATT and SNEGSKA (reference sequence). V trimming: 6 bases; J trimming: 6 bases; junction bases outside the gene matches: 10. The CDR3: CSAGGSSGGADTQYF. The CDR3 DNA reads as TGCAGTGCCGGAGGGTCTAGCGGGGGGGCGGATACGCAGTATTTT.